This is a list of T cell receptor beta chains from one sample in a study of blood T cell repertoires in COVID-19. Clones were sequenced by immunoSEQ multiplex PCR, and TCRdb holds only the in-frame ones, with some missing. The sample has around 290,000 clones, about 90% seen once. The sample comprised peripheral blood. Every receptor here comes from a woman aged 50 to 60 who had recovered from COVID-19. Both conserved end residues are part of each CDR3. Each record gives: D gene, CDR3 length, clone size, J gene, V gene, CDR3 protein, CDR3 DNA. A D gene is named only where the DNA matches it firmly. A clone size is listed for some rows: how often the clone was seen (once, few, many), or a class if it is expanded.

D gene: -
CDR3 length: 14
clone size: -
J gene: TRBJ1-5
V gene: TRBV15
CDR3 protein: CATSRDRGAQPQHF
CDR3 DNA: TGTGCCACCAGCAGAGATCGGGGGGCTCAGCCCCAGCATTTT

D gene: -
CDR3 length: 15
clone size: -
J gene: TRBJ1-2
V gene: TRBV27
CDR3 protein: CASSLEQGGLGGYTF
CDR3 DNA: TGTGCCAGCAGTTTAGAACAGGGTGGCTTAGGAGGCTACACCTTC

D gene: TRBD2
CDR3 length: 11
clone size: -
J gene: TRBJ2-1
V gene: TRBV20-1
CDR3 protein: CSAGTSHEQFF
CDR3 DNA: TGCAGTGCTGGGACTAGCCATGAGCAGTTCTTC

D gene: -
CDR3 length: 14
clone size: -
J gene: TRBJ1-2
V gene: TRBV5-1
CDR3 protein: CASSLQQGRLGYTF
CDR3 DNA: TGCGCCAGCAGCTTACAACAGGGCAGGCTGGGCTACACCTTC

D gene: TRBD1
CDR3 length: 17
clone size: -
J gene: TRBJ2-7
V gene: TRBV14
CDR3 protein: CASSQDGDRINLYEQYF
CDR3 DNA: TGTGCCAGCAGCCAAGATGGGGACAGAATAAACCTCTACGAGCAGTACTTC

D gene: -
CDR3 length: 18
clone size: -
J gene: TRBJ2-2
V gene: TRBV4-2
CDR3 protein: CASSQVGAAGRRTGELFF
CDR3 DNA: TGTGCCAGCAGCCAAGTTGGGGCTGCGGGAAGGCGGACCGGGGAGCTGTTTTTT

D gene: TRBD1
CDR3 length: 15
clone size: -
J gene: TRBJ1-4
V gene: TRBV25-1
CDR3 protein: CASSDSGQGHEKLFF
CDR3 DNA: TGTGCCAGCAGTGACTCGGGACAGGGCCATGAAAAACTGTTTTTT

D gene: TRBD1
CDR3 length: 14
clone size: -
J gene: TRBJ2-2
V gene: TRBV11-2
CDR3 protein: CASSRTGGFGELFF
CDR3 DNA: TGTGCCAGCAGCCGGACAGGGGGGTTCGGGGAGCTGTTTTTT

D gene: TRBD1
CDR3 length: 18
clone size: -
J gene: TRBJ2-5
V gene: TRBV4-1
CDR3 protein: CASSHLLGVQGARETQYF
CDR3 DNA: TGCGCCAGCAGCCACCTCCTTGGGGTTCAGGGGGCTAGAGAGACCCAGTACTTC

D gene: TRBD1
CDR3 length: 14
clone size: few
J gene: TRBJ1-2
V gene: TRBV6-4
CDR3 protein: CASSPGQGVYGYTF
CDR3 DNA: TGTGCCAGCAGTCCGGGACAGGGCGTCTATGGCTACACCTTC

D gene: -
CDR3 length: 16
clone size: -
J gene: TRBJ2-2
V gene: TRBV7-2
CDR3 protein: CASSLVWLEGTGELFF
CDR3 DNA: TGTGCCAGCAGCTTAGTTTGGCTAGAGGGCACCGGGGAGCTGTTTTTT

D gene: TRBD2
CDR3 length: 17
clone size: -
J gene: TRBJ2-2
V gene: TRBV12-5
CDR3 protein: CASGLVVSGRGTGELFF
CDR3 DNA: TGTGCTAGTGGTTTGGTAGTTAGCGGGAGGGGCACCGGGGAGCTGTTTTTT

D gene: -
CDR3 length: 17
clone size: -
J gene: TRBJ2-3
V gene: TRBV18
CDR3 protein: CASSPWGVDGFTDTQYF
CDR3 DNA: TGTGCCAGCTCACCATGGGGGGTCGACGGGTTCACAGATACGCAGTATTTT

D gene: -
CDR3 length: 14
clone size: -
J gene: TRBJ2-2
V gene: TRBV29-1
CDR3 protein: CSVVSRGPTGELFF
CDR3 DNA: TGCAGCGTTGTGAGCAGGGGTCCCACCGGGGAGCTGTTTTTT

D gene: -
CDR3 length: 15
clone size: -
J gene: TRBJ2-1
V gene: TRBV4-2
CDR3 protein: CASSTSGNSYNEQFF
CDR3 DNA: TGTGCCAGCTCAACGTCAGGGAACTCCTACAATGAGCAGTTCTTC

D gene: -
CDR3 length: 11
clone size: once
J gene: TRBJ2-1
V gene: TRBV25-1
CDR3 protein: CASKYSGEQFF
CDR3 DNA: TGTGCCAGCAAGTACTCGGGTGAGCAGTTCTTC

D gene: TRBD2
CDR3 length: 17
clone size: -
J gene: TRBJ2-3
V gene: TRBV5-6
CDR3 protein: CASSQPGLAISTDTQYF
CDR3 DNA: TGTGCCAGCAGCCAACCGGGACTAGCGATAAGCACAGATACGCAGTATTTT

D gene: TRBD2
CDR3 length: 16
clone size: once
J gene: TRBJ2-5
V gene: TRBV9
CDR3 protein: CASSVAPSGGQETQYF
CDR3 DNA: TGTGCCAGCAGCGTAGCTCCTAGCGGGGGGCAAGAGACCCAGTACTTC